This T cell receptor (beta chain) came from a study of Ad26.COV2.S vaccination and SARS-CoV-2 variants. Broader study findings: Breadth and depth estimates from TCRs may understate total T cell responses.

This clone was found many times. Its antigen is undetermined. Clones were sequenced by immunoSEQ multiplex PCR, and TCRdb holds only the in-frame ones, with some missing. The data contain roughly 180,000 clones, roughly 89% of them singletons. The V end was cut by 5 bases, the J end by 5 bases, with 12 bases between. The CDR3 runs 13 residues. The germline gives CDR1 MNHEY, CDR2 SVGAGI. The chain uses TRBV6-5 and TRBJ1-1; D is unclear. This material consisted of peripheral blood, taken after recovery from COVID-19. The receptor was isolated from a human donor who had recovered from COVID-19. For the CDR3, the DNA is TGTGCCAGCAGTAGCCCAAGCGGAACTGAAGCTTTCTTT. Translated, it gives CASSSPSGTEAFF.